This T cell receptor beta chain was obtained from a study of PD-1 blockade in mismatch repair-deficient tumors. Overall study context: Patients had over 10 mismatch repair-deficient cancer types, all previously treated and progressing. Broader study findings: Tumor-resident clones, often undetectable pretreatment in blood, expanded then contracted after pembrolizumab.

J lost 3 bases, V lost 5 bases, and 7 bases had no gene match. CDR3 length: 15 residues. Looked up from germline, CDR1 is SEHNR and CDR2 is FQNEAQ (reference sequence). Only in-frame clones appear in the TCRdb table, and some are missing; sequencing was by immunoSEQ multiplex PCR. The data contain about 130,000 clones, 85% to 90% of them singletons. As regards this clone: No antigen is known for it.

Mismatch repair deficiency was confirmed in all patients, by PCR or immunohistochemistry. TCR sequencing covered three patients who responded to pembrolizumab. The receptor was derived from an adult with mismatch repair-deficient cancer. The chain uses TRBV7-9 and TRBJ2-3, with TRBD2 identical over 8 bases. Sequencing was performed on peripheral blood, taken approximately 72 weeks after starting pembrolizumab. This chain's CDR3 is CASSPPSGSTDTQYF. Written as DNA, the CDR3 is TGTGCCAGCAGCCCCCCCAGCGGGAGTACAGATACGCAGTATTTT. Full variable domain (remainder filled in from reference TRBV7-9 and TRBJ2-3): DTGVSQNPRHKITKRGQNVTFRCDPISEHNRLYWYRQTLGQGPEFLTYFQNEAQLEKSRLLSDRFSAERPKGSFSTLEIQRTEQGDSAMYLCASSPPSGSTDTQYFGPGTRLTVL.